This T cell receptor (beta chain) was sequenced during a study of blood T cells in healthy people across ages. In the study overall: Per two T cells, template switching captured roughly one barcoded beta molecule.

Primed by a sample-barcoded 5' primer and a J-beta primer mix, a second PCR proceeded for about 7 to 12 cycles. TCRdb re-derived calls from the 5' RACE reads in MiXCR, one entry per CDR3 protein. The sample lists more than 550,000 distinct CDR3 sequences, about a fifth occurring once. As concerns this clonotype: Its specificity is unknown.

Findings and limits, study-wide: Changes seen in expanded clonotypes were possibly confounded by donor CMV status left unknown. Samples with more naive T cells showed higher observed beta diversity. PBMC samples, being unsorted, prevented any conclusive comparison of naive and antigen-experienced cells.

Sequencing was done on a sample of blood. This TCR was sampled from a man in his 70s in good health.

The CDR3 region has the DNA TGTGCCACCCAGGGGAGCTCCTACGAGCAGTACTTC. Translated: CATQGSSYEQYF. The J gene is TRBJ2-7, the V gene TRBV6-5, with a possible D match to TRBD1 (6 bases). Trimming took 10 bases from V and 0 from J, leaving 10 bases between them. The CDR3 covers 12 residues. The germline CDR1 and CDR2 sequences are MNHEY and SVGAGI.